The next 6 T cell receptor beta chains were all read from a single sample in a study of blood T cells in healthy people across ages. A J-beta primer mix and a sample-barcoded 5' primer were used in a second PCR of about 7 to 11 cycles. TCRdb re-called the 5' RACE reads through MiXCR, storing one row per CDR3 protein. The table records fewer than 2,000,000 distinct CDR3 sequences, 35% to 50% of them present only once. The sample consisted of blood. Receptor source: a human donor in good health.

The V and J genes are TRBV29-1 and TRBJ2-7; D ambiguous. The CDR3 covers 13 residues. V shed 4 bases and J shed 0 bases, with 10 bases lying between them. The germline CDR1 and CDR2 sequences are SQVTM and ANQGSEA. The CDR3 loop reads CSVGIQPSYEQYF. As DNA, the CDR3 is TGCAGCGTTGGGATACAGCCCTCCTACGAGCAGTACTTC.

The rearrangement joins TRBV20-1 to TRBJ2-1; 14 bases are shared with TRBD2. From germline, CDR1 is DFQATT and CDR2 SNEGSKA (reference sequence). The ends lost 5 bases at V and 6 bases at J; junction bases unmatched: 6. The CDR3 runs to 15 residues. CDR3 DNA: TGCAGTGCTCCGAGGACTAGCGGGGGGTCCAATGAGCAGTTCTTC. This encodes CSAPRTSGGSNEQFF.

Of note for this clonotype: At one end, the junction sequence differs from germline, possibly due to a read error. This chain links TRBV5-6 with TRBJ1-4, with 8 bases lining up with TRBD1. The germline CDR1 and CDR2 sequences are SGHDT and YYEEEE. The CDR3 totals 15 residues. The CDR3 DNA sequence: TGTGCCAGCAGCCGACGGGACAGGTTATTTGAAAGACTGTTTTTT. As protein: CASSRRDRLFERLFF.

The chain combines TRBV27 with TRBJ2-7; 8 bases are a match to TRBD2. From germline, CDR1 is MNHEY and CDR2 SMNVEV (reference sequence). The CDR3 runs 18 residues. V was clipped by 0 bases and J by 0 bases; unmatched bases: 10. This chain's CDR3 is CASSLSVLAGESSYEQYF. CDR3 DNA: TGTGCCAGCAGTTTATCTGTCCTAGCGGGCGAAAGCTCCTACGAGCAGTACTTC.

This clonotype was found a few times. This rearrangement joins TRBV6-6 to TRBJ2-3; TRBD1 is a possible D gene (5 bases). V was cut by 3 bases and J by 0 bases, with 16 bases left in between. The CDR3 is made up of 17 amino acids. The germline V gene encodes CDR1 MNHNY and CDR2 SVGAGI (reference sequence). The CDR3 protein is CASSYGDRPTSTDTQYF. The CDR3 DNA is TGTGCCAGCAGTTATGGAGACAGACCTACTAGCACAGATACGCAGTATTTT.

The genes are TRBV11-2 and TRBJ2-1; D uncertain. V lost 5 bases, J lost 6 bases, and 14 bases lay in between. The CDR3 contains 14 residues. Germline lookup yields CDR1 SGHAT and CDR2 FQNNGV. The CDR3 nucleotides are TGTGCCAGCAGCCCCGCAGGCCTTACCAATGAGCAGTTCTTC. Translated: CASSPAGLTNEQFF.